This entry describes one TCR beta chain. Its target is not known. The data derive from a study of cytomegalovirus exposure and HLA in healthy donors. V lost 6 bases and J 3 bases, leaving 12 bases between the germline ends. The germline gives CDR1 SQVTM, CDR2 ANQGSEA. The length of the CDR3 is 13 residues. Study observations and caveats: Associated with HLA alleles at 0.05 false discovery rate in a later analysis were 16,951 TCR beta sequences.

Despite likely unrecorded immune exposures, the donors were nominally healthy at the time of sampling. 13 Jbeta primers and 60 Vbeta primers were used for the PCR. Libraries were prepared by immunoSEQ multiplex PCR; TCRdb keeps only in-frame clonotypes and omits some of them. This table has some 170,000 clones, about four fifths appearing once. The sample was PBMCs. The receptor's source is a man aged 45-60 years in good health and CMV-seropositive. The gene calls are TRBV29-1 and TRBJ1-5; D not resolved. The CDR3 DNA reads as TGCAGCGTAGAAACAGCTCCCAATCAGCCCCAGCATTTT. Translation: CSVETAPNQPQHF.